This T cell receptor (beta chain) was found in a study of T cell clones after liver transplantation. Whole-study context: Timepoints were pre-transplant, pre-withdrawal, and after withdrawal was completed or failed.

Here immunoSEQ multiplex PCR was the method, and the copy in TCRdb shows in-frame clones only, minus some. The sample contains fewer than 110,000 clones, 80% to 90% of which appear only once. Trimming cost V 0 bases and J 2 bases, with 5 bases left between them. From germline, CDR1 is SGHRS and CDR2 YFSETQ. This CDR3 contains 14 residues. The V call is TRBV5-1, the J call TRBJ2-2; D remains unclear. The sequencing here drew on CD4+ T cells from blood, taken around 50 months after liver transplant. This TCR was sampled from a human patient who received a liver transplant. The T cells may partly be graft donor cells. The CDR3 DNA reads as TGCGCCAGCAGCTTGGTGGGCAACACCGGGGAGCTGTTTTTT. This encodes CASSLVGNTGELFF.